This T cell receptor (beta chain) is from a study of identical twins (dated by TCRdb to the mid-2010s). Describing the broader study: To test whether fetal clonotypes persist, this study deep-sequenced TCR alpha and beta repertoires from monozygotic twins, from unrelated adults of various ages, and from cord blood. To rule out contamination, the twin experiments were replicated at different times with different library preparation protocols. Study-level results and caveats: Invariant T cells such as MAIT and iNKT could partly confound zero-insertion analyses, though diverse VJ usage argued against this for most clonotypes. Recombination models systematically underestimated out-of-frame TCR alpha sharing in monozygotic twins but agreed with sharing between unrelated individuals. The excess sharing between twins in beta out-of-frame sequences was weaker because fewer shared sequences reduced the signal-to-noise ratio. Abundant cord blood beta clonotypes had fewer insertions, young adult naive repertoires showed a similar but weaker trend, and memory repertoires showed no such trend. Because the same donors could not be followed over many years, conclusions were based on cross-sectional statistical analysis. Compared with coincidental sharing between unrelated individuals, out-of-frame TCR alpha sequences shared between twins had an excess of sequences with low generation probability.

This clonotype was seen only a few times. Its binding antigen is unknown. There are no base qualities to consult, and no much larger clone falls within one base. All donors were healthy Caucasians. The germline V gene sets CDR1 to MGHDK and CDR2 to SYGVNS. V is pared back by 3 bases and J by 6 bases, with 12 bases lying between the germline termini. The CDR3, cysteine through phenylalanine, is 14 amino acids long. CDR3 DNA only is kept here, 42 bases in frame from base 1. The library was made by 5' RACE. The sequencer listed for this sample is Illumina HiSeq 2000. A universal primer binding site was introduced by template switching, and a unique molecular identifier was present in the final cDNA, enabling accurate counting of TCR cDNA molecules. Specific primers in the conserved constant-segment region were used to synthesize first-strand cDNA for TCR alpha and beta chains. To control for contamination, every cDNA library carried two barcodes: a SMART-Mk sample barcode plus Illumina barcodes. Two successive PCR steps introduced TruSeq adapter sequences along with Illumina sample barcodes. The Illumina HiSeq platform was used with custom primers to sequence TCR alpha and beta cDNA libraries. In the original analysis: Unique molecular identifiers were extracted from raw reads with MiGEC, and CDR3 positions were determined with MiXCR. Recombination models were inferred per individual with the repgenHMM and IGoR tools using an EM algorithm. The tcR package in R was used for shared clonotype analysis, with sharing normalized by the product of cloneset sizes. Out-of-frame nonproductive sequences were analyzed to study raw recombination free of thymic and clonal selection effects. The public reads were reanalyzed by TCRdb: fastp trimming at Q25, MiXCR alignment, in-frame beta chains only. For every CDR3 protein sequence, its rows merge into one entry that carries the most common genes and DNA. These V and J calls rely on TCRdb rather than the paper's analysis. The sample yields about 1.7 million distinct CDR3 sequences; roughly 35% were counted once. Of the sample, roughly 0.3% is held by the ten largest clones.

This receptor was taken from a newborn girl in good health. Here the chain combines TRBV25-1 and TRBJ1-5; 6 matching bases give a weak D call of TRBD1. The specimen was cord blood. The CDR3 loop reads CASSETGTGQPQHF. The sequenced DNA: TGTGCCAGCAGTGAGACAGGAACAGGTCAGCCCCAGCATTTT.